The 5 T cell receptor beta chains reported below all come from one sample, sequenced in a study of Graves' ophthalmopathy and Graves' hyperthyroidism (dated by TCRdb to the late 2010s). TCRdb records Illumina HiSeq 2000 as the sequencer. TCR beta CDR3 regions were amplified from RNA transcripts for repertoire sequencing. The first round of RT-PCR was done with HTBI primers and the Qiagen OneStep RT-PCR kit, and was followed by a second round of multiplex PCR, then size selection and purification. TCRdb reprocessed the public reads (quality trimming at Q25 with fastp, clone calling with MiXCR) and kept in-frame beta chains. Duplicate CDR3 protein sequences are folded into a single record with the most common DNA and genes. The sample has about 400,000 distinct CDR3 sequences on record, about 16% of them singletons. The top ten clonotypes cover about 1.6% of the sample. Material for sequencing was peripheral blood. The receptor source for this set is a woman in her late teens or twenties with Graves' ophthalmopathy. Donor details come from another sample of the same person, matched by shared clones.

V usage is TRBV6-1 and J usage is TRBJ2-7, with TRBD1 as a possible D gene (5 bases). This CDR3 is built from 14 residues. V was clipped by 1 base and J by 2 bases, with 9 bases between them. Looked up from germline, CDR1 is MNHNS and CDR2 is SASEGT. The CDR3 sequence is CASSEEPGPYEQYF. CDR3 sequence (DNA): TGTGCCAGCAGTGAAGAACCAGGGCCCTACGAGCAGTACTTC.

This clonotype has at least ten counts. CDR3 DNA: TGCAGTGCTAGAAACAGCCCCTATGGCTACACCTTC. It yields the protein CSARNSPYGYTF. The rearrangement links TRBV20-1 to TRBJ1-2; D not resolved. The CDR3 consists of 12 residues. Between the trimmed V and J ends, which lost 2 bases and 4 bases, there was a span of 8 bases. Looked up from germline, CDR1 is DFQATT and CDR2 is SNEGSKA (reference sequence).

Only a few counts were recorded for this clonotype. A read error may explain this, as a much larger clone is one base away. This chain connects TRBV6-2 or TRBV6-3 to TRBJ2-7, with D tentatively TRBD1 or TRBD2 (5 bases each). The CDR3 has 13 residues. V was clipped by 7 bases and J by 2 bases, with 12 bases between them. Germline CDR1 reads MNHEY; CDR2 reads SVGEGT. In nucleotides, the CDR3 is TGTGCCAGCAATTCACGGGACCCCTACGAGCAGTACTTC. This gives the protein CASNSRDPYEQYF.

This clonotype has at least ten counts. The V call is TRBV19, the J call TRBJ2-7, with a possible D match to TRBD1 (5 bases). The CDR3 spans 15 residues. Germline V gives CDR1 LNHDA, CDR2 SQIVND (reference sequence). The germline V and J ends were trimmed by 4 bases and 5 bases, with 18 bases remaining between them. CDR3 bases: TGTGCCAGTAGTACCCGGGCTCAGGGTGTGGACGAGCAGTACTTC. Translating gives CASSTRAQGVDEQYF.

This clonotype was seen just once. V usage is TRBV19 and J usage is TRBJ2-7; TRBD2 aligns across 8 bases. The CDR3 extends over 15 amino acids. With V trimmed by 9 bases and J by 6 bases, 16 bases remained unmatched. CDR1 is LNHDA and CDR2 is SQIVND in the germline V gene (reference sequence). The CDR3 DNA reads as TGTGCCAGCAGCCGAGGACTAGCCCTTTCTTCCGAGCAGTACTTC. It specifies CASSRGLALSSEQYF.